The 11 T cell receptor beta chains below all came from one sample that was sequenced in a study of response to subunit inactivated influenza vaccine. A single record per CDR3 protein comes from TCRdb applying MiXCR to the RT-PCR reads. This sample has approximately 500,000 distinct CDR3 sequences; approximately 13% occur once, and the top ten carry about 12%. The specimen comprised PBMCs from blood, sampled 40 to 50 days after vaccination. Source of these receptors: a man in his forties or fifties who received an inactivated influenza vaccine.

The chain combines TRBV7-9 with TRBJ2-1, with D perhaps matching TRBD2 (5 bases). In germline, CDR1 is SEHNR, CDR2 FQNEAQ (reference sequence). CDR3 length: 17 amino acids. The V end lost 6 bases, the J end lost 7 bases, and 25 bases lay between the germline ends. CDR3 in amino acids: CASSTRGRALRMNEQFF. In nucleotides, the CDR3 is TGTGCCAGCAGTACTCGCGGGCGGGCTCTAAGAATGAATGAGCAGTTCTTC. The whole variable domain, remainder taken from reference TRBV7-9 and TRBJ2-1, is DTGVSQNPRHKITKRGQNVTFRCDPISEHNRLYWYRQTLGQGPEFLTYFQNEAQLEKSRLLSDRFSAERPKGSFSTLEIQRTEQGDSAMYLCASSTRGRALRMNEQFFGPGTRLTVL.

This clonotype came up a few times. The genes are TRBV28 and TRBJ2-1; 14 nucleotides align to TRBD2. V shed 5 bases, J shed 2 bases, and the junction held 11 bases outside the gene matches. Germline CDR1 MDHEN, CDR2 SYDVKM. The CDR3 loop spans 19 amino acids. CDR3: CASSTRTSGGSGAYNEQFF. DNA of the CDR3: TGTGCCAGCAGTACCCGGACTAGCGGGGGGTCGGGGGCCTACAATGAGCAGTTCTTC.

V and J are TRBV28 and TRBJ1-1, with 12 bases identical to TRBD1. V trimming: 0 bases; J trimming: 4 bases; junction bases outside the gene matches: 9. Looked up from germline, CDR1 is MDHEN and CDR2 is SYDVKM. The CDR3 spans 18 residues. CDR3 in DNA: TGTGCCAGCAGTTTATGGGGACAGGGGGCAGGTGTCGGCACTGAAGCTTTCTTT. This encodes CASSLWGQGAGVGTEAFF.

This clonotype was detected only a few times. The chain links TRBV6-2 or TRBV6-3 to TRBJ2-3, with D unresolved. The germline V gene encodes CDR1 MNHEY and CDR2 SVGEGT. This CDR3 has 11 residues. V lost 7 bases and J 6 bases, leaving 8 bases between the germline ends. In DNA form, the CDR3 reads TGTGCCAGCAAGGTCACGGATACGCAGTATTTT. Translation gives CASKVTDTQYF.

This clonotype was seen a few times. The chain is built from TRBV12-3 or TRBV12-4 and TRBJ2-1; no definite D call. This CDR3 region has 15 residues. The ends were cut back, 5 bases at V and 2 bases at J, with 13 bases in the middle. As DNA, the CDR3 is TGTGCCAGCAGTCCGGACGGATCCCCCTACAATGAGCAGTTCTTC. Its protein is CASSPDGSPYNEQFF.

The genes are TRBV7-8 and TRBJ2-5; 8 nucleotides line up with TRBD2. The CDR3 spans 16 residues. CDR1 is SGHVS and CDR2 is FQNEAQ in the germline V gene. The junction had 7 bases not matched to a gene; V was cut back by 2 bases and J by 2 bases. DNA for the CDR3: TGTGCCAGCAGCTTATGGCGCGGGGGGCCGCAAGAGACCCAGTACTTC. Translated, it gives CASSLWRGGPQETQYF.

The rearrangement links TRBV6-1 to TRBJ2-1; 9 bases are a match to TRBD2. The CDR3 has 16 residues. V dropped 6 bases and J dropped 0; count of bases not matched to a gene: 6. Germline CDR1 and CDR2: MNHNS and SASEGT. In nucleotides, the CDR3 is TGTGCCAGCAGGGCTAGCGGGACAAGCTCCTACAATGAGCAGTTCTTC. Protein sequence: CASRASGTSSYNEQFF.

This clonotype occurred a few times. This chain uses TRBV29-1 with TRBJ2-6; D remains unclear. Looked up from germline, CDR1 is SQVTM and CDR2 is ANQGSEA. The CDR3 is made up of 13 amino acids. V was clipped by 4 bases and J by 1 base, with 5 bases between them. CDR3 sequence reads: CSVGESGANVLTF. For the CDR3, the DNA is TGCAGCGTTGGGGAATCTGGGGCCAACGTCCTGACTTTC. The complete variable domain, with remaining parts taken from reference TRBV29-1 and TRBJ2-6, reads SAVISQKPSRDICQRGTSLTIQCQVDSQVTMMFWYRQQPGQSLTLIATANQGSEATYESGFVIDKFPISRPNLTFSTLTVSNMSPEDSSIYLCSVGESGANVLTFGAGSRLTVL.

The chain recombines TRBV7-9 with TRBJ2-7; 14 bases fit TRBD2. Germline CDR1 SEHNR, CDR2 FQNEAQ (reference sequence). After removal of 4 bases from V and 0 bases from J, the junction contained 2 bases not matched to a gene. This CDR3 region has 16 residues. The CDR3 region has the DNA TGTGCCAGCAGCTCGGGACTAGCGGGAGCCTCCTACGAGCAGTACTTC. Translation: CASSSGLAGASYEQYF.

This clonotype was counted only a few times. The chain joins TRBV12-3 or TRBV12-4 to TRBJ1-1; no clear D gene. V lost 1 base and J lost 3, with 9 bases in between. The CDR3 covers 14 residues. This CDR3 reads CASSLVMQYTEAFF. CDR3 in DNA: TGTGCCAGCAGTTTAGTCATGCAGTACACTGAAGCTTTCTTT.

The rearrangement uses TRBV5-1 and TRBJ2-7; D might be TRBD1 (6 bases). CDR1 SGHRS and CDR2 YFSETQ come from the germline V gene. This CDR3 is 13 amino acids long. The V end lost 4 bases, the J end lost 3 bases, and 11 bases lay between the germline ends. Here the CDR3 reads CASSQGTFYEQYF. The CDR3, as DNA: TGCGCCAGCAGCCAGGGGACATTCTACGAGCAGTACTTC.